The 26 T cell receptor beta chains below come from one sample, sequenced in a study of blood T cell repertoires in COVID-19. The data were produced by immunoSEQ multiplex PCR, yet TCRdb's version contains in-frame clones alone and is incomplete. This repertoire shows approximately 150,000 clones, approximately 83% found once; its top ten account for around 5%. The sample comprised PBMCs or T cells enriched from blood (not recorded which). Every receptor here comes from a man between 65 and 85 years old who had been exposed to COVID-19.

The CDR3 loop is CASSWVSGGRTDTQYF. Written as DNA, the CDR3 is TGTGCCAGCTCATGGGTAAGCGGGGGCCGCACAGATACGCAGTATTTT. This rearrangement joins TRBV18 to TRBJ2-3; 8 positions match TRBD2. The CDR3 is made up of 16 amino acids. The germline V gene has CDR1 KGHSH and CDR2 LQKENI. V lost 5 bases, J lost 1 base, and 8 bases stayed unmatched.

This sequence joins TRBV27 and TRBJ2-2; D is uncertain. The V gene lost 1 base and the J gene lost 4 bases, with 4 bases spanning the gap. This CDR3 has 13 amino acids. Per germline, CDR1 MNHEY and CDR2 SMNVEV (reference sequence). CDR3 nucleotides: TGTGCCAGCAGTTTATTTAGCACCGGGGAGCTGTTTTTT. Protein: CASSLFSTGELFF.

The chain recombines TRBV28 with TRBJ2-1, with 9 bases aligning to TRBD2. This CDR3 is built from 14 residues. Trimming removed 7 bases from V and 8 bases from J; junction bases left unmatched: 9. Germline CDR1 MDHEN, CDR2 SYDVKM. The CDR3 region is CASNGGRAGDEQFF. CDR3 DNA: TGTGCCAGCAACGGCGGGAGGGCCGGTGATGAGCAGTTCTTC.

The gene calls are TRBV21-1 and TRBJ1-3; TRBD1, the table's D call, was not compared with the DNA. TRBV21-1 is tagged as a pseudogene. The CDR3 has 20 residues. CDR3 loop: CASSKGTGQRLPFSGNTIYF. The CDR3 DNA reads as TGTGCCAGCAGCAAAGGAACCGGACAGCGGCTCCCCTTCTCTGGAAACACCATATATTTT.

The V and J genes are TRBV29-1 and TRBJ1-1; TRBD1 might be the D (6 bases). Per the germline V gene, CDR1 is SQVTM and CDR2 is ANQGSEA. The CDR3 is 16 amino acids. Trimming took off 3 bases at V and 4 bases at J, with 21 bases between the two ends. The CDR3 spells CSVEIITTGFRTEAFF. In nucleotides, the CDR3 is TGCAGCGTTGAGATCATTACTACAGGGTTTCGCACTGAAGCTTTCTTT.

This chain joins TRBV3-1 (or the pseudogene TRBV3-2) and TRBJ2-2; no clear D gene. Trimming shortened V by 6 bases and J by 4 bases, and 9 bases separated the two germline ends. The CDR3 runs 13 residues. Germline CDR1 is LGHDT and CDR2 is YNNKEL (reference sequence). The CDR3 DNA is TGTGCCAGCAGGCTAGAAGTCACCGGGGAGCTGTTTTTT. It yields the protein CASRLEVTGELFF.

The chain combines TRBV6-5 with TRBJ1-1; D is undetermined. Germline CDR1 and CDR2: MNHEY and SVGAGI. The CDR3 consists of 13 residues. Trimming took 3 bases from V and 1 from J, leaving 6 bases between them. CDR3 bases: TGTGCCAGCAGTTATACATCGAACACTGAAGCTTTCTTT. As protein: CASSYTSNTEAFF.

The rearrangement uses TRBV5-8 and TRBJ2-5, with 7 bases that match TRBD1. The CDR3 runs 18 residues. From germline, CDR1 is SGHTS and CDR2 YDEGEE. V gave up 0 bases and J gave up 1 base; unmatched junction bases: 12. The chain's CDR3 is CASSLGVDRVSSQETQYF. CDR3 in DNA: TGTGCCAGCAGCTTGGGGGTCGACAGGGTGTCATCCCAAGAGACCCAGTACTTC.

Written as DNA, the CDR3 is TGTGCCAGCAGCAGGGGATGGGCAGGGATAGCCAAAAACATTCAGTACTTC. Amino acid sequence: CASSRGWAGIAKNIQYF. The V call is TRBV7-9, the J call TRBJ2-4; tentatively, D is TRBD1 (5 bases). Germline CDR1 SEHNR, CDR2 FQNEAQ (reference sequence). CDR3 size: 17 residues. Trimming left V 5 bases short and J 0 bases short, with 17 bases between.

This chain connects TRBV27 to TRBJ1-2; tentative D call: TRBD1 (6 bases). Germline-derived CDR1 and CDR2 are MNHEY and SMNVEV (reference sequence). This CDR3 comprises 13 residues. V lost 3 bases and J lost 8, with 13 bases in between. DNA of the CDR3: TGTGCCAGCAGTTTCCGGGACACGCGCGGCTACACCTTC. It encodes CASSFRDTRGYTF.

This clone was observed a few times. The chain is built from TRBV7-9 and TRBJ1-2, with a tentative D call TRBD1 (5 bases). The CDR3 is 13 amino acids. Germline V CDR1 and CDR2: SEHNR, FQNEAQ (reference sequence). The V end lost 3 bases, the J end lost 8 bases, and 13 bases lay between the germline ends. This chain's CDR3 is CASSFPGVRGYTF. The CDR3 nucleotides are TGTGCCAGCAGCTTCCCGGGGGTCCGCGGCTACACCTTC. Together with reference TRBV7-9 and TRBJ1-2, the CDR3 gives the full variable domain: DTGVSQNPRHKITKRGQNVTFRCDPISEHNRLYWYRQTLGQGPEFLTYFQNEAQLEKSRLLSDRFSAERPKGSFSTLEIQRTEQGDSAMYLCASSFPGVRGYTFGSGTRLTVV.

This clone turned up a few times. The chain combines TRBV7-3 with TRBJ2-3; the match to TRBD2 covers 10 bases. Looked up from germline, CDR1 is SGHTA and CDR2 is FQGTGA. The V segment lost 1 base and the J segment 3 bases; nucleotides outside the gene matches: 4. The CDR3 is 16 amino acids. CDR3 in DNA: TGTGCCAGCAGCTTAAGAAGCGGGGGGGCGACAGATACGCAGTATTTT. This translates into CASSLRSGGATDTQYF.

The J gene is TRBJ1-4, the V gene TRBV27, with 8 bases matching TRBD1. V was clipped by 7 bases and J by 8 bases; unmatched bases: 6. Germline values: CDR1 MNHEY, CDR2 SMNVEV (reference sequence). This CDR3 comprises 13 residues. The CDR3 DNA reads TGTGCCAGCAAAGCAGGGGGCCGGGAAAAACTGTTTTTT. Its translation is CASKAGGREKLFF.

This clone came up a few times. The chain's CDR3 is CASSLTAGGLSEQFF. The CDR3, as DNA: TGCGCCAGCAGCTTGACAGCGGGAGGGCTCAGTGAGCAGTTCTTC. V and J are TRBV5-1 and TRBJ2-1, with TRBD2 matching over 10 bases. Germline V gene sequence: CDR1 SGHRS, CDR2 YFSETQ. The CDR3 is made up of 15 amino acids. V lost 1 base to trimming and J lost 9 bases; unmatched junction nucleotides: 7.

The V and J genes are TRBV18 and TRBJ1-1; the D is unclear. V lost 6 bases, J lost 1 base, and 18 bases lay in between. CDR3 length: 16 residues. CDR1 is KGHSH and CDR2 is LQKENI in the germline V gene. This CDR3 is CASSFTTAGPNTEAFF. CDR3 DNA: TGTGCCAGCTCCTTCACCACGGCAGGCCCGAACACTGAAGCTTTCTTT.

This clone came up once. This chain connects TRBV28 to TRBJ1-5; maybe TRBD1 (6 bases). The germline V and J ends were trimmed by 7 bases and 4 bases, with 20 bases remaining between them. Germline lookup yields CDR1 MDHEN and CDR2 SYDVKM. The CDR3 loop spans 16 amino acids. CDR3 residues: CASTPPQAGANQPQHF. CDR3 DNA sequence: TGTGCCAGCACCCCTCCGCAGGCAGGGGCGAATCAGCCCCAGCATTTT. Based on the CDR3 plus reference TRBV28 and TRBJ1-5, the full variable domain is DVKVTQSSRYLVKRTGEKVFLECVQDMDHENMFWYRQDPGLGLRLIYFSYDVKMKEKGDIPEGYSVSREKKERFSLILESASTNQTSMYLCASTPPQAGANQPQHFGDGTRLSIL.

CDR3 nucleotide sequence: TGTGCCAGCTCACCACGGGGGGATAGCAATCAGCCCCAGCATTTT. The encoded protein is CASSPRGDSNQPQHF. V and J are TRBV18 and TRBJ1-5, with D perhaps matching TRBD1 (5 bases). Germline V CDR1 and CDR2: KGHSH, LQKENI. The V gene lost 1 base and the J gene lost 0 bases, with 7 bases spanning the gap. The CDR3 extends over 15 amino acids.

V is TRBV2 and J is TRBJ1-1; D not certain. V shed 6 bases and J shed 1 base, with 12 bases lying between them. The CDR3 is made up of 14 amino acids. The germline gives CDR1 SNHLY, CDR2 FYNNEI. CDR3 residues: CASRTTERNTEAFF. The CDR3 nucleotides are TGTGCCAGCAGAACCACGGAGAGGAACACTGAAGCTTTCTTT.

The chain is built from TRBV19 and TRBJ1-1; D remains unclear. CDR1 is LNHDA and CDR2 is SQIVND in the germline V gene (reference sequence). This CDR3 comprises 15 residues. V shed 3 bases and J shed 3 bases, with 14 bases lying between them. Written as DNA, the CDR3 is TGTGCCAGTAGTATCTTCTCGAGGGTGGACACTGAAGCTTTCTTT. Its protein product is CASSIFSRVDTEAFF.

The V and J genes are TRBV4-1 and TRBJ1-2; D remains unclear. Germline CDR1 is MGHRA and CDR2 is YSYEKL. This CDR3 has 15 amino acids. The ends were cut back, 6 bases at V and 0 bases at J, with 14 bases in the middle. The CDR3 nucleotides read TGCGCCAGCAGGCCACTACGGGAGCCTAACTATGGCTACACCTTC. It codes for CASRPLREPNYGYTF.

The rearrangement links TRBV7-2 to TRBJ1-4, with D perhaps matching TRBD1 (5 bases). Per germline, CDR1 SGHTA and CDR2 FQGNSA. V dropped 4 bases and J dropped 3 bases, with 12 bases sitting between them. The CDR3 contains 15 residues. The CDR3 spells CASSSGGVPNEKLFF. CDR3 in DNA: TGTGCCAGCAGCTCCGGGGGGGTGCCTAATGAAAAACTGTTTTTT. Variable domain in full (rest from reference TRBV7-2 and TRBJ1-4): GAGVSQSPSNKVTEKGKDVELRCDPISGHTALYWYRQSLGQGLEFLIYFQGNSAPDKSGLPSDRFSAERTGGSVSTLTIQRTQQEDSAVYLCASSSGGVPNEKLFFGSGTQLSVL.

V usage is TRBV4-1 and J usage is TRBJ2-3, with TRBD2 matching over 7 bases. The junction had 9 bases not matched to a gene; V was cut back by 4 bases and J by 2 bases. The germline CDR1 and CDR2 sequences are MGHRA and YSYEKL. The length of the CDR3 is 16 residues. As DNA, the CDR3 is TGCGCCAGCAGCCGGGGGAGCGGGGCAGACACAGATACGCAGTATTTT. Protein product: CASSRGSGADTDTQYF.

This clone was seen at least ten times. The chain employs TRBV4-1 and TRBJ1-6; TRBD1 aligns across 9 bases. After removal of 4 bases from V and 7 bases from J, the junction contained 11 bases not matched to a gene. This CDR3 has 17 amino acids. Germline V gives CDR1 MGHRA, CDR2 YSYEKL. CDR3 in amino acids: CASSLIGGQGPNSPLHF. CDR3 sequence (DNA): TGCGCCAGCAGCCTCATAGGGGGACAGGGACCGAATTCACCCCTCCACTTT.

The genes are TRBV7-2 and TRBJ2-7; 11 bases line up with TRBD2. V lost 1 base to trimming and J lost 1 base; unmatched junction nucleotides: 3. Germline assignment: CDR1 SGHTA and CDR2 FQGNSA. The CDR3 is 16 residues long. The DNA for the CDR3 is TGTGCCAGCAGCTTAGTCTCTAGCGGGAGGTCCTACGAGCAGTACTTC. This codes for CASSLVSSGRSYEQYF.

The chain has TRBV5-8 and TRBJ1-1; D call uncertain. Germline V CDR1 and CDR2: SGHTS, YDEGEE. The CDR3 is made up of 15 amino acids. The V end was cut by 4 bases, the J end by 6 bases, with 19 bases between. In DNA form, the CDR3 reads TGTGCCAGCAGCCGAGGGTTGGCCCCTCCCCCTGAAGCTTTCTTT. It specifies CASSRGLAPPPEAFF.

The chain recombines TRBV19 with TRBJ1-1, with TRBD1 identical over 9 bases. The CDR3 totals 15 residues. The germline V gene has CDR1 LNHDA and CDR2 SQIVND (reference sequence). V lost 5 bases to trimming and J lost 0 bases; unmatched junction nucleotides: 4. CDR3 sequence (DNA): TGTGCCAGTAGTTACAGGGGGCCTATGAACACTGAAGCTTTCTTT. Translation: CASSYRGPMNTEAFF.